This T cell receptor (beta chain) came from a study of identical twins. The germline CDR1 and CDR2 sequences are MNHEY and SMNVEV (reference sequence). The CDR3 loop spans 17 amino acids. V lost 3 bases and J 2 bases, leaving 14 bases between the germline ends. TCRdb called the 5' RACE reads again in MiXCR, with one record for every CDR3 protein. The sample has around 1.7 million distinct CDR3 sequences; 32% are singletons. The source material was cord blood. The chain has TRBV27 and TRBJ1-6, with a tentative D call TRBD1 (6 bases). The source of this sequence is a newborn girl in good health. The DNA for the CDR3 is TGTGCCAGCAGTTTGGGGCAGGGGATAACCTATAATTCACCCCTCCACTTT. Residues: CASSLGQGITYNSPLHF.